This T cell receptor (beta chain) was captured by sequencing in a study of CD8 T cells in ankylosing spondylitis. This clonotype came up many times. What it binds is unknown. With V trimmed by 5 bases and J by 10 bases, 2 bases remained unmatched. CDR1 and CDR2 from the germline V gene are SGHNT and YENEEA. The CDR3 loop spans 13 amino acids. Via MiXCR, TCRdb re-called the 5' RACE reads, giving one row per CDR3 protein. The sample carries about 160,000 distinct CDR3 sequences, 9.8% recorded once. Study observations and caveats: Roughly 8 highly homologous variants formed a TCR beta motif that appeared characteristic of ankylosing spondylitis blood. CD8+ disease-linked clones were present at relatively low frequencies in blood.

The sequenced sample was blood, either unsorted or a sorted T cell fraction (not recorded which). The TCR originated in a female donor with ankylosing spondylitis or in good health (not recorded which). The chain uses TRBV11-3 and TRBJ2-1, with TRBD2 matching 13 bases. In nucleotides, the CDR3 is TGTGCCAGCAGCCCGGGACTAGCGGGAGAGCAGTTCTTC. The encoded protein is CASSPGLAGEQFF.